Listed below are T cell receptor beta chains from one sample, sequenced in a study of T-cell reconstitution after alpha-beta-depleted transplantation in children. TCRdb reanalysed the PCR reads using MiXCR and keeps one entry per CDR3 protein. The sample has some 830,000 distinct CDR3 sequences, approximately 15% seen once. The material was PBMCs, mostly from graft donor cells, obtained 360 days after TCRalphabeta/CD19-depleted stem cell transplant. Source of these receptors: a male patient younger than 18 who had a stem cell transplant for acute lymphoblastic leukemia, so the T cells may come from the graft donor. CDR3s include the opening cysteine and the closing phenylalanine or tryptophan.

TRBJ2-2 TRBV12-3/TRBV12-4 CASSLEAPSDGGELFF
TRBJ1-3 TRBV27 CASSSGNTIYF
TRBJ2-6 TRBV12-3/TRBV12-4 CASSLETGVFAGANVLTF
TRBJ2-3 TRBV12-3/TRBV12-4 CASSFPHLAGGGTDTQYF
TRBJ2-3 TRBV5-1 CASSSPGTGSYTQYF
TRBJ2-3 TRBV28 CASSATGGSDTQYF
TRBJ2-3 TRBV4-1 CASSHARRDTQYF
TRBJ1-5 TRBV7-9 CASSQFIGKPQHF
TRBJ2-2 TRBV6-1 CASSPMGLPNTGELFF
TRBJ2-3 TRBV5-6 CASSPTIQGPTDTQYF
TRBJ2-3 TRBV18 CASSPGAFGTDTQYF
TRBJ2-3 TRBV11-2 CASSLFRTRTDTQYF
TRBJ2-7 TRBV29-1 CSVEWDYEQYF
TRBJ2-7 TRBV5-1 CASSWSASHDGYEQYF
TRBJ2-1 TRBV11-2 CASSSSGGGVYNEQFF
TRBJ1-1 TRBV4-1 CASSQDVDGNTEAFF
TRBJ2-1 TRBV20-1 CSAIWRGGSYNEQFF
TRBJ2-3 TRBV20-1 CSAAPGYSGGVTDTQYF
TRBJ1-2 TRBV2 CASIRDSYGYTF
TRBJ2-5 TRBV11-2 CASSLSWNEDETQYF
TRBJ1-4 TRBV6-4 CASSASGTANEKLFF
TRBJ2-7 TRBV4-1 CASSQLGLNSYEQYF
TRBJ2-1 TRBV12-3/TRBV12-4 CASSLFRGGGRYNEQFF
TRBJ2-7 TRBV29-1 CSGVTGPSYEQYF
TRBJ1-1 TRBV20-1 CRPQKWWERDTEAFF
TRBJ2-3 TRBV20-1 CSASRRRQSTDTQYF
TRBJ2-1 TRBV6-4 CASRDVRGYSYNEQFF
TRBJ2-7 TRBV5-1 CASSLDRGTPYEQYF
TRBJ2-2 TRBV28 CASSLTGKTGELFF
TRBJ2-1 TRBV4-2 CASSQGGAREQFF
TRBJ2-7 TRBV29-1 CSVGRGLSYEQYF
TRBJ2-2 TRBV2 CASSEDRGNTGELFF
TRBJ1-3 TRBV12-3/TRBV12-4 CASSIYRGGNTIYF
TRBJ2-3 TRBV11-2 CASSRLLTSGNTDTQYF
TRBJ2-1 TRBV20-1 CSARGTSGRHNEQFF
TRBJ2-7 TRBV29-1 CSVLSGRAFYEQYF
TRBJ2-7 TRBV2 CASSGTSGYYEQYF
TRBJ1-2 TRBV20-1 CSARNRVGGFGYGYTF
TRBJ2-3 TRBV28 CASSSPWKGKDTQYF
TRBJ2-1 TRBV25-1 CASSQGAPYNEQFF
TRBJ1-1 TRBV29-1 CSVPRGMYTEAFF
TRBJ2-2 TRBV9 CASSVRPSNTGELFF
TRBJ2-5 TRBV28 CASSLFGVRGPPTQETQYF
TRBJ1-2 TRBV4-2 CASSSTGPRGYTF
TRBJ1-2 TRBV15 CATRGAQGKLYGYTF
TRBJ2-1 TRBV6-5 CASSYSMSSGRLYEQFF
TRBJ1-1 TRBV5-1 CASSLEGRQNTEAFF
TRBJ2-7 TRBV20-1 CSAPELAVAYEQYF
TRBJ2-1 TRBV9 CASSFRTAPYNEQFF
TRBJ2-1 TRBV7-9 CASRPLAASYNEQFF
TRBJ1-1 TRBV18 CASSLSGQVRRLEAFF
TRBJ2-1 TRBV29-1 CSGQPPGHHPYNEQFF
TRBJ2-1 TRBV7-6 CASSTSGRVNEQFF
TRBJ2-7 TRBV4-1 CASSRGRASGSLEQYF
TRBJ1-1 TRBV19 CASIPDPRGTEAFF